One and the same sample provided the 14 T cell receptor beta chains below, sequenced in a study of blood T cell repertoires in COVID-19. Using immunoSEQ multiplex PCR, the repertoire was profiled, and TCRdb retains in-frame clones only, with some absent. The data contain about 130,000 clones, roughly 80% of them singletons. Sequencing was performed on peripheral blood. The source of these receptors is an older woman with acute or convalescent COVID-19.

The chain carries TRBV19 and TRBJ1-2; possibly TRBD1 for D (5 bases). Trimming took off 3 bases at V and 7 bases at J, with 12 bases between the two ends. This CDR3 contains 13 residues. Germline assignment: CDR1 LNHDA and CDR2 SQIVND (reference sequence). The CDR3 loop is CASSMPGGSGYTF. The CDR3 coding sequence is TGTGCCAGTAGTATGCCCGGGGGAAGTGGCTACACCTTC.

The genes are TRBV6-5 and TRBJ2-7; D perhaps matches TRBD2 (5 bases). V lost 5 bases, J lost 2 bases, and 10 bases lay in between. CDR3 length: 13 amino acids. Germline V gene sequence: CDR1 MNHEY, CDR2 SVGAGI. The CDR3 protein is CASSPTGTYEQYV. The CDR3 nucleotides are TGTGCCAGCAGTCCGACCGGGACCTACGAGCAGTACGTC.

The chain carries TRBV18 and TRBJ2-7; D might be TRBD2 (5 bases). V lost 3 bases to trimming and J lost 5 bases, with 17 bases between them. Germline assignment: CDR1 KGHSH and CDR2 LQKENI. The CDR3 consists of 15 residues. The CDR3 DNA reads TGTGCCAGCTCACCTCCCCAGATTCGGGATCACGAGCAGTACTTC. Translating it yields CASSPPQIRDHEQYF.

The chain employs TRBV30 and TRBJ1-5; TRBD1 is a possible D gene (5 bases). The germline V gene has CDR1 GTSNPN and CDR2 SVGIG (reference sequence). The CDR3 covers 15 residues. The V gene lost 2 bases and the J gene lost 6 bases, with 17 bases spanning the gap. Written as DNA, the CDR3 is TGTGCCTGGAGTCCTGACAGCTCCGCAGGTCAGCCCCAGCATTTT. Translation: CAWSPDSSAGQPQHF.

The count of this clone is one. This sequence joins TRBV21-1 and TRBJ1-1; the DNA was not used to check the table's D call, TRBD1. TRBV21-1 is termed a pseudogene. There are 18 residues in the CDR3. The CDR3 region is CASSLENRVGFMNTEAFF. The CDR3 coding sequence is TGTGCCAGCAGCTTGGAGAACAGGGTGGGTTTTATGAACACTGAAGCTTTCTTT.

CDR3 sequence: CASSHVGQPNTEAFF. The CDR3 coding sequence is TGTGCCAGCAGCCACGTAGGACAGCCGAACACTGAAGCTTTCTTT. The chain links TRBV3-1 (or the pseudogene TRBV3-2) to TRBJ1-1; possible D gene TRBD1, 6 bases. The V and J ends lost 3 bases and 1 base respectively, with 12 bases between them. The CDR3 length is 15 residues. The germline V gene encodes CDR1 LGHDT and CDR2 YNNKEL (reference sequence).

V and J are TRBV24-1 and TRBJ2-5; TRBD2 is a possible D gene (5 bases). The germline V and J ends were trimmed by 6 bases and 5 bases, with 12 bases remaining between them. This CDR3 is 13 amino acids long. In germline, CDR1 is KGHDR, CDR2 SFDVKD. The CDR3 protein is CATSQGRGETQYF. In nucleotides, the CDR3 is TGTGCCACCAGTCAAGGGCGAGGGGAGACCCAGTACTTC.

The chain combines TRBV19 with TRBJ2-2; TRBD2 matches at 8 bases. V lost 3 bases, J lost 7 bases, and 7 bases stayed unmatched. The CDR3 has 15 amino acids. Germline-derived CDR1 and CDR2 are LNHDA and SQIVND (reference sequence). In DNA, the CDR3 is TGTGCCAGTAGTATCGGCGGGGGGTCTGTCGGGGAGCTGTTTTTT. Residues: CASSIGGGSVGELFF.

V is TRBV19 and J is TRBJ1-2, with 7 bases matching TRBD1. V shed 3 bases, J shed 5 bases, and the junction held 9 bases outside the gene matches. CDR1 is LNHDA and CDR2 is SQIVND in the germline V gene (reference sequence). The CDR3 is 15 amino acids. The CDR3 DNA follows: TGTGCCAGTAGTATCAACAGGGGACCTCGGTATGGCTACACCTTC. Its protein product is CASSINRGPRYGYTF.

The chain links TRBV19 to TRBJ2-2; weak D call: TRBD1 (6 bases). Trimming took off 6 bases at V and 1 base at J, with 24 bases between the two ends. Germline-derived CDR1 and CDR2 are LNHDA and SQIVND (reference sequence). The CDR3 totals 19 residues. The CDR3 is CASRTTTVGGAGNTGELFF. CDR3 in DNA: TGTGCCAGTAGGACAACTACAGTTGGGGGCGCCGGGAACACCGGGGAGCTGTTTTTT.

This clone was detected many times. This chain uses TRBV4-2 with TRBJ2-2; no definite D call. Germline V gives CDR1 LGHNA, CDR2 YNFKEQ. V was shortened by 9 bases and J by 2 bases, with 7 bases between the two germline ends. The CDR3 sequence is 12 residues long. The DNA for the CDR3 is TGTGCCAGTTCCATCAACACCGGGGAGCTGTTTTTT. As protein: CASSINTGELFF.

The chain has TRBV5-1 and TRBJ2-2; 7 bases match TRBD1. The CDR3 is made up of 16 amino acids. V shed 2 bases, J shed 4 bases, and the junction held 8 bases outside the gene matches. Germline-derived CDR1 and CDR2 are SGHRS and YFSETQ. In nucleotides, the CDR3 is TGCGCCAGCAGCTTTGGACAGGATGGCGGCACCGGGGAGCTGTTTTTT. It codes for CASSFGQDGGTGELFF.

This chain links TRBV5-8 with TRBJ2-2, with D tentatively TRBD2 (7 bases). Per germline, CDR1 SGHTS and CDR2 YDEGEE. Trimming took off 3 bases at V and 6 bases at J, with 27 bases between the two ends. CDR3 length: 19 residues. In DNA, the CDR3 is TGTGCCAGCAGCTCTGGGGACTCCGTTCCCTTAGGGGGGGCCGGGGAGCTGTTTTTT. Its translation is CASSSGDSVPLGGAGELFF.

This chain uses TRBV2 with TRBJ1-2; D not resolved. The germline V gene encodes CDR1 SNHLY and CDR2 FYNNEI. V was cut by 9 bases and J by 8 bases, with 25 bases left in between. The CDR3 extends over 15 amino acids. In DNA form, the CDR3 reads TGTGCCAGGCCCGTCACTATGGCTACACCTCGGGGCTACACCTTC. This gives the protein CARPVTMATPRGYTF.